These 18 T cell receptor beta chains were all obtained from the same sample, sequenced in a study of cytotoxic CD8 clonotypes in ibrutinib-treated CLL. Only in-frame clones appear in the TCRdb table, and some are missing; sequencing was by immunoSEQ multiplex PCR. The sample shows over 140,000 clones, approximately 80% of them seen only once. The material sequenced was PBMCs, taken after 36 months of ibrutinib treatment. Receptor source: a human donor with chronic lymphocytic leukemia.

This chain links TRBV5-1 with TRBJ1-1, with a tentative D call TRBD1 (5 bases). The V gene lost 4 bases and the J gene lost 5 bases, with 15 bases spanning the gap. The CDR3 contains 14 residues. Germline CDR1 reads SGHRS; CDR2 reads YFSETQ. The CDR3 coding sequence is TGCGCCAGCAGCCCGTTGGCGGGGGAGACTGAAGCTTTCTTT. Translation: CASSPLAGETEAFF.

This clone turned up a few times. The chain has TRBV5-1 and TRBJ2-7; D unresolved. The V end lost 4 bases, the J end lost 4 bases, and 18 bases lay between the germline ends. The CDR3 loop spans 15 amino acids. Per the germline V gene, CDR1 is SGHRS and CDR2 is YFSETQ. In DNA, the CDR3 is TGCGCCAGCAGCCCAGGAGTCCTTCCTATATACGAGCAGTACTTC. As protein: CASSPGVLPIYEQYF.

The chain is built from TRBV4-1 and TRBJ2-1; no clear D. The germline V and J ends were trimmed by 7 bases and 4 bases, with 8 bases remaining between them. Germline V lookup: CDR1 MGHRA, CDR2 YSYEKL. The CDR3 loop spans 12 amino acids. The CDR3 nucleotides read TGCGCCAGCACTTCCCGGTACAATGAGCAGTTCTTC. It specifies CASTSRYNEQFF.

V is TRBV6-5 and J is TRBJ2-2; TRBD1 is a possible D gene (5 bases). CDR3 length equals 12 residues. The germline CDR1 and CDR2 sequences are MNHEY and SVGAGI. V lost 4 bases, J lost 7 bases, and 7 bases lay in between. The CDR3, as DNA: TGTGCCAGCAGTTGGGGCATCGGGGAGCTGTTTTTT. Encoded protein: CASSWGIGELFF.

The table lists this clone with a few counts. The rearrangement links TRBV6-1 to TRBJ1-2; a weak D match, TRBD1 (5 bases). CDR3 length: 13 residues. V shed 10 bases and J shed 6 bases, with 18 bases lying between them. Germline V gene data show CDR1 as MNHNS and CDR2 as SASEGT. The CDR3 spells CATSPQGLDGYTF. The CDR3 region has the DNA TGTGCCACCAGCCCCCAGGGTCTAGATGGCTACACCTTC.

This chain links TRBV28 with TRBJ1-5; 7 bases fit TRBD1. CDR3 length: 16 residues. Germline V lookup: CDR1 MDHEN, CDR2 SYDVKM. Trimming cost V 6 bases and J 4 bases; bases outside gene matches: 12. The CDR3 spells CASRTGLNGRNQPQHF. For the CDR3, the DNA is TGTGCCAGCAGGACAGGGCTGAATGGCCGTAATCAGCCCCAGCATTTT.

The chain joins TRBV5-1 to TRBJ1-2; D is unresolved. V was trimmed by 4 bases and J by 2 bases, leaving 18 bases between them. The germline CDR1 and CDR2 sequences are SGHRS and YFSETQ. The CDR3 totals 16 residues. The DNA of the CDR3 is TGCGCCAGCAGCGAGCTCGTAGCAGGCGGCAACTATGGCTACACCTTC. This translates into CASSELVAGGNYGYTF. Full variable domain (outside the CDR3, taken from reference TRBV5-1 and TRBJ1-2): KAGVTQTPRYLIKTRGQQVTLSCSPISGHRSVSWYQQTPGQGLQFLFEYFSETQRNKGNFPGRFSGRQFSNSRSEMNVSTLELGDSALYLCASSELVAGGNYGYTFGSGTRLTVV.

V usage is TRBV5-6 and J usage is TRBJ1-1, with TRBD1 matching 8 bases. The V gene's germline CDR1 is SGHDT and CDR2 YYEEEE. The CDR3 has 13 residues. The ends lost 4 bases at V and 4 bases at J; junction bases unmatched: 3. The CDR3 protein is CASSTTGGTEAFF. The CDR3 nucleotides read TGTGCCAGCAGCACCACAGGGGGCACTGAAGCTTTCTTT.

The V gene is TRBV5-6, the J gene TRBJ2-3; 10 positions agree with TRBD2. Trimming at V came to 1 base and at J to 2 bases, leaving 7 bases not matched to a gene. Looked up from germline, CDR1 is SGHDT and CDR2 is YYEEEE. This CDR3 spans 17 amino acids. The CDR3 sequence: CASSLNLAGALTDTQYF. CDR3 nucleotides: TGTGCCAGCAGCTTGAACCTAGCGGGGGCCCTCACAGATACGCAGTATTTT.

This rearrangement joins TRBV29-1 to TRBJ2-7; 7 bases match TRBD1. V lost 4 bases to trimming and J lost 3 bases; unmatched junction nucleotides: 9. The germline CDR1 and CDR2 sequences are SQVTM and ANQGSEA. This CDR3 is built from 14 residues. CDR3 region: CSVVGTDNIYEQYF. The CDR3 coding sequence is TGCAGCGTTGTGGGGACAGACAACATCTACGAGCAGTACTTC.

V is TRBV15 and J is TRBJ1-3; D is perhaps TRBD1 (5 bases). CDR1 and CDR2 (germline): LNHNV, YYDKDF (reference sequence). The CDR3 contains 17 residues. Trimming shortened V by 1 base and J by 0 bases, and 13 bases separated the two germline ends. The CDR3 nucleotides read TGTGCCACCAGCAGAGGTCGGGGGTTTCCCTCTGGAAACACCATATATTTT. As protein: CATSRGRGFPSGNTIYF.

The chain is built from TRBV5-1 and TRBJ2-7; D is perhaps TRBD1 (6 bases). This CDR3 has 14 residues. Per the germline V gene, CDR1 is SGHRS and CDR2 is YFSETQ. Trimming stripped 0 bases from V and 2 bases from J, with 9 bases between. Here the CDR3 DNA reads TGCGCCAGCAGCTTGGCCAGGGGACCCTACGAGCAGTACTTC. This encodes CASSLARGPYEQYF.

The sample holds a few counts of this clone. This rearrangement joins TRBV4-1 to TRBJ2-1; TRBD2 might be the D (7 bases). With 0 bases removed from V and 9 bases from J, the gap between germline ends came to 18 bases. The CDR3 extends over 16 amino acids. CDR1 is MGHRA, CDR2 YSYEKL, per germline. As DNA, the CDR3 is TGCGCCAGCAGCCAAGAAGGTGGGGGGGGCGGTTCTGAGCAGTTCTTC. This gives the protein CASSQEGGGGGSEQFF.

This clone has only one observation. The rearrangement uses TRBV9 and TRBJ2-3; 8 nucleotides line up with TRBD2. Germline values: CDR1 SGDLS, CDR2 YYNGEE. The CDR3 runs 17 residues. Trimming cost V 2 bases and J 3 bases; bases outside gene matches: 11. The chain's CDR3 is CASSVGPYGGGTDTQYF. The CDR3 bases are TGTGCCAGCAGCGTGGGACCCTACGGGGGGGGAACAGATACGCAGTATTTT.

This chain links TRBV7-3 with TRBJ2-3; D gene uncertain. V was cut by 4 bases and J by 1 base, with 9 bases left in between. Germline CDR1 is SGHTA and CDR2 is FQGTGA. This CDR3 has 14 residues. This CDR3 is CASSYLGGTDTQYF. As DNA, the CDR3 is TGTGCCAGCAGCTATCTAGGTGGCACAGATACGCAGTATTTT. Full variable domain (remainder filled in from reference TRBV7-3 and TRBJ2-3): GAGVSQTPSNKVTEKGKYVELRCDPISGHTALYWYRQSLGQGPEFLIYFQGTGAADDSGLPNDRFFAVRPEGSVSTLKIQRTERGDSAVYLCASSYLGGTDTQYFGPGTRLTVL.

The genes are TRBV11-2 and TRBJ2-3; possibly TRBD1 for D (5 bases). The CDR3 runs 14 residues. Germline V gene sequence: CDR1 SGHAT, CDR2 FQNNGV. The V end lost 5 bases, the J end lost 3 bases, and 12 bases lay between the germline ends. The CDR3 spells CASSIRVHTDTQYF. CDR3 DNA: TGTGCCAGCAGCATCAGGGTACATACAGATACGCAGTATTTT.

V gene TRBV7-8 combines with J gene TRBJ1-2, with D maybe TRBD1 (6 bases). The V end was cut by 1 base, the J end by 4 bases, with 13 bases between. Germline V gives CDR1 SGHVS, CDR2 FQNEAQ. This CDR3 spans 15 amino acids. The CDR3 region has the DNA TGTGCCAGCAGCTTAGAATGGGGGCATGCCTATGGCTACACCTTC. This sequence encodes CASSLEWGHAYGYTF.

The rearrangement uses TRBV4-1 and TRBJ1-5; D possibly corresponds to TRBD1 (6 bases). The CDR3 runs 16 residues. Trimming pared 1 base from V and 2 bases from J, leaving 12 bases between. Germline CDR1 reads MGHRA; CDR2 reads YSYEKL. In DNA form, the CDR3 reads TGCGCCAGCAGCCAAGTGGGAGGGGGAGGCAATCAGCCCCAGCATTTT. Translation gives CASSQVGGGGNQPQHF.